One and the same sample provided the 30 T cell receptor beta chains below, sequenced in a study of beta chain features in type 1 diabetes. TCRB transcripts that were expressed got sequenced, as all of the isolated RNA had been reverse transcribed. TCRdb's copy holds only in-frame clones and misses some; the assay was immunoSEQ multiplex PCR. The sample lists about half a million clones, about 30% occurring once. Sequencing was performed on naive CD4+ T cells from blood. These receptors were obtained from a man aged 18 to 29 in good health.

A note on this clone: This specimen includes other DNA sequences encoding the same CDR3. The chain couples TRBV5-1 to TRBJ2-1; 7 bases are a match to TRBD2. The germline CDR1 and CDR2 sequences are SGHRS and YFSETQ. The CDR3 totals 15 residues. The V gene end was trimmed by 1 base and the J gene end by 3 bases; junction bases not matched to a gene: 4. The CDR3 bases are TGCGCCAGCAGCTTGACTAGCGTGAGCTACAATGAGCAGTTCTTC. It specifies CASSLTSVSYNEQFF. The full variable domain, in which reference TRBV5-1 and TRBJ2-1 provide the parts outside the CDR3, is KAGVTQTPRYLIKTRGQQVTLSCSPISGHRSVSWYQQTPGQGLQFLFEYFSETQRNKGNFPGRFSGRQFSNSRSEMNVSTLELGDSALYLCASSLTSVSYNEQFFGPGTRLTVL.

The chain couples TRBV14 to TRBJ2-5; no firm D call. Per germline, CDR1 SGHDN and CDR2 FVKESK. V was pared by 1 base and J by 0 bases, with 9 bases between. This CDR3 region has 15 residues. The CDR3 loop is CASSQAHWYQETQYF. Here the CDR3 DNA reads TGTGCCAGCAGCCAAGCCCATTGGTACCAAGAGACCCAGTACTTC.

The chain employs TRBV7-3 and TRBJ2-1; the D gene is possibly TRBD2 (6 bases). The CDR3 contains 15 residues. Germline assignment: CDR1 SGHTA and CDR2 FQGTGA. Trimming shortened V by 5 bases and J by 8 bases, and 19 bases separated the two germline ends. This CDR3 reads CASSPRRSGPHEQFF. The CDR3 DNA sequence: TGTGCCAGCAGCCCCCGTCGAAGCGGGCCTCATGAGCAGTTCTTC.

The CDR3 region is CASSQVVGMETQYF. The DNA for the CDR3 is TGCGCCAGCAGCCAAGTAGTAGGGATGGAGACCCAGTACTTC. The chain uses TRBV4-3 and TRBJ2-5; D is uncertain. The germline V and J ends were trimmed by 1 base and 5 bases, with 11 bases remaining between them. The CDR3 spans 14 residues. Germline values: CDR1 LGHNA, CDR2 YSLEER.

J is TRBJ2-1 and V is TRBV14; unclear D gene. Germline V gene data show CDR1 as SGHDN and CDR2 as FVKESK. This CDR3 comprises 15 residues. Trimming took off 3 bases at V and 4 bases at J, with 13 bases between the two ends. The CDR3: CASSQRVLAYNEQFF. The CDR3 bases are TGTGCCAGCAGCCAGAGAGTCTTGGCTTACAATGAGCAGTTCTTC.

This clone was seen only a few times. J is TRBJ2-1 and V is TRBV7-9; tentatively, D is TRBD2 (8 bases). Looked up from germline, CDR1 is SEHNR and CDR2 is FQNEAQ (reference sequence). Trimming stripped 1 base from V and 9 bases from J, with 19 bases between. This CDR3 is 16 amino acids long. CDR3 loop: CASSLGLARGPGEQFF. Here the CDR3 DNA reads TGTGCCAGCAGCTTAGGACTAGCGAGGGGGCCCGGTGAGCAGTTCTTC.

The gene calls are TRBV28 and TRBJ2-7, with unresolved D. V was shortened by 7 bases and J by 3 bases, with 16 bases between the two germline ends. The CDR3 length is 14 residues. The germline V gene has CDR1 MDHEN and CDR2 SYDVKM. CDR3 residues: CASTIRTAVYEQYF. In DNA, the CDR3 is TGTGCCAGCACCATCAGGACGGCTGTCTACGAGCAGTACTTC.

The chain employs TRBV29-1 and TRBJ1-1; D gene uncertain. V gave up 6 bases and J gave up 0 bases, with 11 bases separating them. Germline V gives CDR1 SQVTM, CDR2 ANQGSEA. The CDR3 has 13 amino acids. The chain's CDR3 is CSVAPRVNTEAFF. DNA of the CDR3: TGCAGCGTCGCCCCGCGCGTGAACACTGAAGCTTTCTTT.

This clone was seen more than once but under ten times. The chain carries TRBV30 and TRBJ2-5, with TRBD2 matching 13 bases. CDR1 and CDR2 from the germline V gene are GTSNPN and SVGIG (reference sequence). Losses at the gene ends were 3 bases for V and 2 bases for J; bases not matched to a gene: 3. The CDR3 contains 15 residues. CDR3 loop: CAWSQGLAGQETQYF. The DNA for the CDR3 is TGTGCCTGGAGCCAGGGACTAGCGGGGCAAGAGACCCAGTACTTC.

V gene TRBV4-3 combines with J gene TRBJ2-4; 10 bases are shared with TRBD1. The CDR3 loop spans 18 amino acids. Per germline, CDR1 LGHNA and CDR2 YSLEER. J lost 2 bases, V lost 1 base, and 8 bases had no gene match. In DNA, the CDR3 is TGCGCCAGCAGCCAAGCCGCCGGGACAGGGGTTTCCAAAAACATTCAGTACTTC. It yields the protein CASSQAAGTGVSKNIQYF.

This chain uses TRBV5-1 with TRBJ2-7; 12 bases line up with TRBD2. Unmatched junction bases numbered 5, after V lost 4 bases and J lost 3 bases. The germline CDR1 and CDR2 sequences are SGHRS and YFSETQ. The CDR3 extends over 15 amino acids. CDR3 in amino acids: CASSPRLAGDYEQYF. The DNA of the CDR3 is TGCGCCAGCAGCCCAAGACTAGCGGGGGACTACGAGCAGTACTTC.

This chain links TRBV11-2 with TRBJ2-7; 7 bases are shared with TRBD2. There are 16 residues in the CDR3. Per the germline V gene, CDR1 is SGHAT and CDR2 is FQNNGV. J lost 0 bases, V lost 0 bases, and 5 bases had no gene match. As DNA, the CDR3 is TGTGCCAGCAGCTTAGATGCTAGCGGATTCTCCTACGAGCAGTACTTC. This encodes CASSLDASGFSYEQYF.

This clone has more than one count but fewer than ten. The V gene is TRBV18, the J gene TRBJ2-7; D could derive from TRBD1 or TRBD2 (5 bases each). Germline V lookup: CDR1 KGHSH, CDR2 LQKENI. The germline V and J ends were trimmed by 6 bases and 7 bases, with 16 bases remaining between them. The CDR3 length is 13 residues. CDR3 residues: CASSPSLGEEQYF. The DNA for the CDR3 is TGTGCCAGCTCCCCTTCATTGGGGGAAGAGCAGTACTTC.

This CDR3 is CASSQDLTGAEQYF. The CDR3 nucleotides read TGCGCCAGCAGCCAAGATCTAACTGGGGCCGAGCAGTACTTC. V and J are TRBV4-3 and TRBJ2-7; D is possibly TRBD1 (5 bases). The CDR3 sequence is 14 residues long. V gave up 0 bases and J gave up 6 bases, with 12 bases separating them. Germline CDR1 LGHNA, CDR2 YSLEER.

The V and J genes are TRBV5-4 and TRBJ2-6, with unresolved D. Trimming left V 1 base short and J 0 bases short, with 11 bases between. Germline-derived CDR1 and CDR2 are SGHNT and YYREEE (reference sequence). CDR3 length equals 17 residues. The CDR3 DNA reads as TGTGCCAGCAGCTTGCTTCGGGCCAACTCTGGGGCCAACGTCCTGACTTTC. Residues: CASSLLRANSGANVLTF.

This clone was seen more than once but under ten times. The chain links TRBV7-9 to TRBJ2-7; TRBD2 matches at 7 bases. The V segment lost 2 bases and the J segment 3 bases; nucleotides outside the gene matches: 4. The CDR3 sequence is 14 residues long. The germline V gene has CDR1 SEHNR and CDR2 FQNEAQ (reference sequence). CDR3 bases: TGTGCCAGCAGCTTAACAGCGGGAATCTACGAGCAGTACTTC. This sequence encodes CASSLTAGIYEQYF. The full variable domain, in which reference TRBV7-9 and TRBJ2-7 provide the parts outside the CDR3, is DTGVSQNPRHKITKRGQNVTFRCDPISEHNRLYWYRQTLGQGPEFLTYFQNEAQLEKSRLLSDRFSAERPKGSFSTLEIQRTEQGDSAMYLCASSLTAGIYEQYFGPGTRLTVT.

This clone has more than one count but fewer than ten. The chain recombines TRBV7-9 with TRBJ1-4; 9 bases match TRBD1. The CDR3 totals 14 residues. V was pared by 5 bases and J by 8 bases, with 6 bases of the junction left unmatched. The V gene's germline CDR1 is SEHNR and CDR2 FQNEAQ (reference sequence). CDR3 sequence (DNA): TGTGCCAGCAGCCGGGACAGGGCGTCCGAAAAACTGTTTTTT. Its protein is CASSRDRASEKLFF.

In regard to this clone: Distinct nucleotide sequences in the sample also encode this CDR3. CDR3 bases: TGTGCCAGTAGTATGACAGGGGAGCTGTTTTTT. Protein sequence: CASSMTGELFF. This chain uses TRBV19 with TRBJ2-2; D ambiguous. The CDR3 spans 11 residues. The germline V gene encodes CDR1 LNHDA and CDR2 SQIVND (reference sequence). The V gene lost 3 bases and the J gene lost 8 bases, with 4 bases spanning the gap. Filled out from reference TRBV19 and TRBJ2-2, the complete variable domain reads DGGITQSPKYLFRKEGQNVTLSCEQNLNHDAMYWYRQDPGQGLRLIYYSQIVNDFQKGDIAEGYSVSREKKESFPLTVTSAQKNPTAFYLCASSMTGELFFGEGSRLTVL.

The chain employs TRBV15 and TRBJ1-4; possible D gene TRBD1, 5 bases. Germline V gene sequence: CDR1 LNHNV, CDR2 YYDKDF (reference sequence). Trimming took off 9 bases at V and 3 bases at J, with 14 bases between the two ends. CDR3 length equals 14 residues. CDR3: CATQRDPANEKLFF. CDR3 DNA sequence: TGTGCCACTCAGCGGGACCCCGCTAATGAAAAACTGTTTTTT.

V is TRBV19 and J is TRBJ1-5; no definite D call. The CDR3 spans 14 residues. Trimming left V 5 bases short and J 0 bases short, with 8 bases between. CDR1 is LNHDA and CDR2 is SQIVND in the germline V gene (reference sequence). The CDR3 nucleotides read TGTGCCAGTAGTGCGTTGAATAGCAATCAGCCCCAGCATTTT. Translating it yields CASSALNSNQPQHF.

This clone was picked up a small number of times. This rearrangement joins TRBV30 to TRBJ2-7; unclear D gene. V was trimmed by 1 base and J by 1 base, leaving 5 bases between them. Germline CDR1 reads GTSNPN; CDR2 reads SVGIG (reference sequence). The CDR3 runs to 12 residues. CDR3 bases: TGTGCCTGGAGTGACAGTTCCTACGAGCAGTACTTC. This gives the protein CAWSDSSYEQYF. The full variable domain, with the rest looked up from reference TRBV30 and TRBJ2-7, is SQTIHQWPATLVQPVGSPLSLECTVEGTSNPNLYWYRQAAGRGLQLLFYSVGIGQISSEVPQNLSASRPQDRQFILSSKKLLLSDSGFYLCAWSDSSYEQYFGPGTRLTVT.

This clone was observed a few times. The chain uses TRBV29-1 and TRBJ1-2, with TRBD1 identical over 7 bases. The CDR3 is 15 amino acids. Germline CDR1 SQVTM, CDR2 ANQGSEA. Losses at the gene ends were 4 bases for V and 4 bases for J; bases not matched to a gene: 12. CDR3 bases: TGCAGCGTTGGAGGGGGCGCAACCCCTAGCTATGGCTACACCTTC. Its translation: CSVGGGATPSYGYTF. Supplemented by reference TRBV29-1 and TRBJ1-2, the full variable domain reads SAVISQKPSRDICQRGTSLTIQCQVDSQVTMMFWYRQQPGQSLTLIATANQGSEATYESGFVIDKFPISRPNLTFSTLTVSNMSPEDSSIYLCSVGGGATPSYGYTFGSGTRLTVV.

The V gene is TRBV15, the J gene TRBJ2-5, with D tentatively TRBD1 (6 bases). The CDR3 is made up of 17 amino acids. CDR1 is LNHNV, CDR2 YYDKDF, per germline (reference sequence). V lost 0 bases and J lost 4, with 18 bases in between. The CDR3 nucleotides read TGTGCCACCAGCAGAGATCAGGGGCGGCCTGAGGGAGAGACCCAGTACTTC. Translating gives CATSRDQGRPEGETQYF.

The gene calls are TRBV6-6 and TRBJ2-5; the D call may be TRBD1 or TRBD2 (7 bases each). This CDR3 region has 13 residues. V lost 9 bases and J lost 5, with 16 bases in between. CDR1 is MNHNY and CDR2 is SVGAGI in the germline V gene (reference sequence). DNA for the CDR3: TGTGCCAGTGCGCCGGGGGGACAGGAGACCCAGTACTTC. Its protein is CASAPGGQETQYF.

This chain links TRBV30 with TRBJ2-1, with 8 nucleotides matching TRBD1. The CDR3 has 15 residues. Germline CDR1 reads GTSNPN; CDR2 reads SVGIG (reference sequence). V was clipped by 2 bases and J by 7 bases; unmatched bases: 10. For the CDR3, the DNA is TGTGCCTGGAGTACCCAGGGGGCGCTACTAAATGAGCAGTTCTTC. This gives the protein CAWSTQGALLNEQFF.

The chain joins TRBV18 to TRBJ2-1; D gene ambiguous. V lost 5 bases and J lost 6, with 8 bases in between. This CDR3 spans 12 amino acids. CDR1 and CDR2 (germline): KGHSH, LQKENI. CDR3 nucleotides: TGTGCCAGCTCAAGACAAAGCAATGAGCAGTTCTTC. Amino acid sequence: CASSRQSNEQFF.

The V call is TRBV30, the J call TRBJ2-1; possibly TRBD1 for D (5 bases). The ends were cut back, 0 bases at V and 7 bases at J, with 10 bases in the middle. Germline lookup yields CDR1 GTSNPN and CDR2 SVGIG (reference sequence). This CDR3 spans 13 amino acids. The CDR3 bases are TGTGCCTGGAGTGTTACAGGTTTAAATGAGCAGTTCTTC. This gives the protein CAWSVTGLNEQFF.

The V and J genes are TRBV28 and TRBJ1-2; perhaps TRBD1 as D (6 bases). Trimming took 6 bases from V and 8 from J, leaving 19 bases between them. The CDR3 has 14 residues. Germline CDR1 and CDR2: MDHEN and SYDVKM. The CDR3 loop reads CASSLTGSLGGYTF. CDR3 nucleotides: TGTGCCAGCAGCTTAACAGGGTCTCTTGGAGGCTACACCTTC.

Written as DNA, the CDR3 is TGTGCCAGCAGCCCCCCGGCGGGCGGGGAGCTGTTTTTT. As protein: CASSPPAGGELFF. V is TRBV11-2 and J is TRBJ2-2; maybe TRBD2 (5 bases). From germline, CDR1 is SGHAT and CDR2 FQNNGV. V was shortened by 5 bases and J by 7 bases, with 11 bases between the two germline ends. This CDR3 has 13 amino acids.

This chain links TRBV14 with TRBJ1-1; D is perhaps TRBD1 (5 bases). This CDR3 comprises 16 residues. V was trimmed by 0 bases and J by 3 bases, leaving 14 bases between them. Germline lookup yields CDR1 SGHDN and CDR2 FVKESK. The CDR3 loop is CASSQEYGQGDTEAFF. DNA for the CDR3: TGTGCCAGCAGCCAAGAGTACGGGCAGGGAGACACTGAAGCTTTCTTT. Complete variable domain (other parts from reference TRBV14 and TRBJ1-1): EAGVTQFPSHSVIEKGQTVTLRCDPISGHDNLYWYRRVMGKEIKFLLHFVKESKQDESGMPNNRFLAERTGGTYSTLKVQPAELEDSGVYFCASSQEYGQGDTEAFFGQGTRLTVV.